The rows below give T cell receptor beta chains drawn from one sample of a study of blood T cell repertoires in COVID-19. Libraries were prepared by immunoSEQ multiplex PCR; TCRdb keeps only in-frame clonotypes and omits some of them. The table has about 440,000 clones, about 89% seen once. Sequenced input: peripheral blood. These receptors originate from a woman in her twenties or thirties with acute or convalescent COVID-19. Both conserved end residues are part of each CDR3. A D gene is named only where the DNA matches it firmly. Not all rows give a size; the values are once, few, many and, for expanded clones, a class.

>TRBD1|TRBV24-1|TRBJ2-7|once
CATSLSRQGEIGGQYF
TGTGCCACCAGCCTGTCCAGACAGGGGGAAATTGGCGGGCAGTACTTC
>NA|TRBV6-1|TRBJ1-1|NA
CASSEDRATEAFF
TGTGCCAGCAGTGAAGACAGGGCCACTGAAGCTTTCTTT
>TRBD1|TRBV11-2|TRBJ2-7|NA
CASSLETGDSYEQYF
TGTGCCAGCAGCTTAGAGACAGGGGACTCCTACGAGCAGTACTTC
>TRBD1|TRBV18|TRBJ2-7|NA
CASSLGQAERRQYF
TGTGCCAGCTCACTCGGACAGGCCGAACGCAGGCAGTACTTC
>TRBD2|TRBV9|TRBJ2-3|few
CASSSGGLTDTQYF
TGTGCCAGCAGCTCGGGGGGACTCACAGATACGCAGTATTTT
>NA|TRBV5-1|TRBJ1-2|NA
CASSQNRDGYTF
TGCGCCAGCAGCCAAAACAGGGATGGCTACACCTTC
>NA|TRBV3-1/TRBV3-2|TRBJ2-4|NA
CASSQSQGLIQYF
TGTGCCAGCAGCCAATCCCAGGGCTTAATTCAGTACTTC
>TRBD2|TRBV30|TRBJ2-3|NA
CAWASGGVRDTQYF
TGTGCCTGGGCGAGCGGGGGGGTGCGGGATACGCAGTATTTT
>NA|TRBV6-5|TRBJ1-2|NA
CASSPDYNYGYTF
TGTGCCAGCAGCCCCGACTACAACTATGGCTACACCTTC
>TRBD2|TRBV5-1|TRBJ2-7|few
CASSLDGGEYEQYF
TGCGCCAGCAGCTTGGACGGGGGGGAGTACGAGCAGTACTTC
>NA|TRBV28|TRBJ1-4|NA
CASSSGGIFEKLFF
TGTGCCAGCAGTTCGGGGGGCATCTTTGAAAAACTGTTTTTT
>NA|TRBV29-1|TRBJ1-5|NA
CSVESARGYNQPQHF
TGCAGCGTTGAAAGCGCTAGGGGCTACAATCAGCCCCAGCATTTT
>NA|TRBV6-5|TRBJ1-2|NA
CASSYSKRTANYGYTF
TGTGCCAGCAGTTACTCAAAAAGGACAGCAAACTATGGCTACACCTTC
>NA|TRBV19|TRBJ1-4|NA
CASTGLSANEKLFF
TGTGCCAGTACGGGACTAAGCGCTAATGAAAAACTGTTTTTT
>TRBD2|TRBV13|TRBJ2-3|NA
CASSPNSGGRGDTQYF
TGTGCCAGCAGCCCGAATAGCGGGGGGCGAGGAGATACGCAGTATTTT
>NA|TRBV3-1/TRBV3-2|TRBJ1-2|NA
CASSQERRTGGYTF
TGTGCCAGCAGCCAAGAACGCAGAACGGGGGGCTACACCTTC
>NA|TRBV7-3|TRBJ2-3|NA
CASSLGSGGFTDTQYF
TGTGCCAGCAGCTTAGGTTCCGGCGGTTTCACAGATACGCAGTATTTT
>NA|TRBV2|TRBJ2-3|NA
CASTYSRVADTQYF
TGTGCCAGCACCTACAGCAGGGTAGCAGATACGCAGTATTTT
>NA|TRBV5-1|TRBJ1-2|NA
CASSLDRVGYGYTF
TGCGCCAGCAGCTTGGACAGGGTAGGCTATGGCTACACCTTC
>TRBD1|TRBV30|TRBJ1-1|NA
CAWSVIWDSTEAFF
TGTGCCTGGAGTGTAATATGGGACAGCACTGAAGCTTTCTTT
>TRBD1|TRBV6-5|TRBJ1-6|NA
CASRPHDRDNSPLHF
TGTGCCAGCAGACCTCATGACAGGGATAATTCACCCCTCCACTTT
>NA|TRBV4-2|TRBJ1-1|NA
CASSQDLPGGSTEAFF
TGTGCCAGCAGCCAAGATCTTCCGGGGGGATCCACTGAAGCTTTCTTT
>TRBD1|TRBV5-4|TRBJ2-1|NA
CASSLLQGYEQFF
TGTGCCAGCAGCTTGCTACAGGGGTATGAGCAGTTCTTC
>NA|TRBV18|TRBJ2-1|NA
CASSLSVYNEQFF
TGTGCCAGCTCACTGTCCGTCTACAATGAGCAGTTCTTC
>TRBD1|TRBV2|TRBJ1-6|NA
CASSRKTQGMGESPLHF
TGTGCCAGCAGCCGCAAAACACAGGGGATGGGAGAATCACCCCTCCACTTT
>TRBD2|TRBV5-1|TRBJ2-1|NA
CASSPQPGLAGDEQFF
TGCGCCAGCAGCCCTCAGCCGGGACTAGCGGGGGATGAGCAGTTCTTC
>NA|TRBV4-1|TRBJ1-6|NA
CASSQKFLGAGTSGSPLHF
TGCGCCAGCAGCCAAAAGTTCCTAGGCGCAGGCACGTCGGGATCACCCCTCCACTTT